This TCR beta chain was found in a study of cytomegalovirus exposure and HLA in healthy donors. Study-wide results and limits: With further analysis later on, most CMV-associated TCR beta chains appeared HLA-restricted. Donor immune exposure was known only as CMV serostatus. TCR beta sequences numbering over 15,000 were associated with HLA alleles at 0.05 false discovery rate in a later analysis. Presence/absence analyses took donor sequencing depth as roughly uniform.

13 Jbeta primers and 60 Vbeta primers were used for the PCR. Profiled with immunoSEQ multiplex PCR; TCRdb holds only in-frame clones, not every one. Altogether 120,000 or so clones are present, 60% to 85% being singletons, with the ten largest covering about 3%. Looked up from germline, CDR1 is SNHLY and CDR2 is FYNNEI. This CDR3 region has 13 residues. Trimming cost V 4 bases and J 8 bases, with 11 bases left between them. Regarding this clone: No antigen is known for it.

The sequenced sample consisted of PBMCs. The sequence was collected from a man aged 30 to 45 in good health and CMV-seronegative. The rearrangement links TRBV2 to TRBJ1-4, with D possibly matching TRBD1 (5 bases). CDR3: CASSGGTVEKLFF. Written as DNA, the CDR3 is TGTGCCAGCAGTGGGGGGACTGTGGAAAAACTGTTTTTT.